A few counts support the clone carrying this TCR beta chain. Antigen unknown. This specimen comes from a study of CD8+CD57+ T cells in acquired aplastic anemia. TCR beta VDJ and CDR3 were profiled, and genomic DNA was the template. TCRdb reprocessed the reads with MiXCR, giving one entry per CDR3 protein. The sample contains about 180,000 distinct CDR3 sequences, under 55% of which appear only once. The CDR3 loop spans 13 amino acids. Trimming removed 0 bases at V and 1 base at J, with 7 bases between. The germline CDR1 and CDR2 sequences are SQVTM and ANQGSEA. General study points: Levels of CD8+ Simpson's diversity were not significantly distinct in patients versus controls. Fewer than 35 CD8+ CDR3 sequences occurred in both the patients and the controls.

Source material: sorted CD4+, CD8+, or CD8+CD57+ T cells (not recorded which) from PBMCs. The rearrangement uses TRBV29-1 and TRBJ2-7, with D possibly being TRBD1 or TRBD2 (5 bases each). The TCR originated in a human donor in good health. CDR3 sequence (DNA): TGCAGCGTTGAAGATGAGGGGTCCTACGAGCAGTACTTC. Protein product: CSVEDEGSYEQYF.